Below are 30 T cell receptor beta chains sequenced from a single sample in a study of T cells after yellow fever vaccination. TCRdb analysed the 5' RACE reads with MiXCR anew, one entry per CDR3 protein. Here the sample spans 340,000 or so distinct CDR3 sequences, around 12% being singletons. Sequenced material: CD4+ T cells sorted from PBMCs, taken 15 days after the yellow fever booster vaccination. These receptors all come from a man younger than 35 who received the YFV17D yellow fever vaccine.

In its sample, this clonotype was seen a few times. The chain employs TRBV28 and TRBJ2-5; D remains unclear. The V end was cut by 5 bases, the J end by 6 bases, with 10 bases between. This CDR3 contains 12 residues. Germline V gives CDR1 MDHEN, CDR2 SYDVKM. The CDR3, as DNA: TGTGCCAGCAGTCCGTCGCGGCAGACCCAGTACTTC. Protein product: CASSPSRQTQYF.

This clonotype appeared a few times. The rearrangement joins TRBV11-2 to TRBJ1-4; possible D gene TRBD1, 5 bases. This CDR3 spans 15 amino acids. CDR1 and CDR2 from the germline V gene are SGHAT and FQNNGV. V dropped 1 base and J dropped 7 bases, with 13 bases sitting between them. CDR3 region: CASSLVSGPFEKLFF. The CDR3 region has the DNA TGTGCCAGCAGCTTAGTTTCGGGGCCCTTTGAAAAACTGTTTTTT.

This clonotype was observed a few times. The chain recombines TRBV7-9 with TRBJ1-6, with D unresolved. This CDR3 region has 16 residues. V lost 5 bases, J lost 7 bases, and 18 bases lay in between. Germline assignment: CDR1 SEHNR and CDR2 FQNEAQ (reference sequence). The CDR3 spells CASSPVSTLFNSPLHF. CDR3 DNA sequence: TGTGCCAGCAGCCCAGTGTCAACCTTATTCAATTCACCCCTCCACTTT.

This chain uses TRBV4-2 with TRBJ2-5, with 10 bases fitting TRBD1. V shed 3 bases and J 1 base; nucleotides not matched to a gene: 2. Germline CDR1 and CDR2: LGHNA and YNFKEQ. CDR3 length: 15 amino acids. This CDR3 reads CASSQRTGGQETQYF. DNA for the CDR3: TGTGCCAGCAGCCAGAGGACAGGGGGCCAAGAGACCCAGTACTTC.

In its sample, this clonotype was seen many times. The chain couples TRBV6-4 to TRBJ2-1; 9 bases fit TRBD2. V lost 6 bases, J lost 4 bases, and 7 bases stayed unmatched. This CDR3 comprises 15 residues. Germline CDR1 reads MRHNA; CDR2 reads SNTAGT. The CDR3 here is CASSALAGLYNEQFF. The CDR3 DNA sequence: TGTGCCAGCAGCGCACTAGCGGGCCTGTACAATGAGCAGTTCTTC.

The rearrangement joins TRBV10-3 to TRBJ2-5, with 11 nucleotides matching TRBD2. This CDR3 is 15 amino acids long. The V and J ends lost 8 bases and 4 bases, in that order; junction bases with no gene match: 9. CDR1 and CDR2 (germline): ENHRY, SYGVKD. The chain's CDR3 is CAIRAASGGTETQYF. CDR3 DNA: TGTGCCATCCGCGCAGCTAGCGGGGGGACAGAGACCCAGTACTTC.

This clonotype was recorded a few times. The CDR3 nucleotides are TGTGCCAGCGACCTCACAGATACGCAGTATTTT. Amino acids: CASDLTDTQYF. The chain carries TRBV7-9 and TRBJ2-3; no reliable D call. Germline lookup yields CDR1 SEHNR and CDR2 FQNEAQ (reference sequence). The V end lost 8 bases, the J end lost 2 bases, and 5 bases lay between the germline ends. CDR3 length equals 11 residues.

The CDR3 here is CASSLWDRATYGYTF. The CDR3 DNA reads as TGTGCCAGCAGTTTATGGGACAGGGCCACCTATGGCTACACCTTC. The J gene is TRBJ1-2, the V gene TRBV12-3 or TRBV12-4; 9 bases agree with TRBD1. The ends lost 2 bases at V and 4 bases at J; junction bases unmatched: 5. The CDR3 runs 15 residues.

Points on this clonotype: Compared with germline, one end of the junction differs, possibly owing to a read error. The chain has TRBV4-1 and TRBJ1-2; TRBD1 matches at 7 bases. The CDR3 totals 15 residues. The germline V gene has CDR1 MGHRA and CDR2 YSYEKL. The CDR3 reads CASSRTGTDLDGYTF. The CDR3 coding sequence is TGCGCCAGCAGCCGGACCGGGACAGACTTGGATGGGTACACCTTC.

There are a few counts of this clonotype. The gene calls are TRBV20-1 and TRBJ1-1, with D unclear. Trimming removed 0 bases from V and 5 bases from J, with 13 bases in between. This CDR3 has 14 residues. CDR1 is DFQATT, CDR2 SNEGSKA, per germline (reference sequence). CDR3 sequence reads: CSARDTGRPTEAFF. CDR3 sequence (DNA): TGCAGTGCTAGAGATACGGGCAGGCCAACTGAAGCTTTCTTT.

In DNA, the CDR3 is TGCGCCAGCAGCGCGGGACAGTCAGCCGGGGCCAACGTCCTGACTTTC. Protein product: CASSAGQSAGANVLTF. The chain has TRBV5-1 and TRBJ2-6; weak D call: TRBD1 (7 bases). Trimming cost V 4 bases and J 4 bases, with 15 bases left between them. The germline V gene encodes CDR1 SGHRS and CDR2 YFSETQ. The CDR3 extends over 16 amino acids.

In its sample, this clonotype was seen a few times. V usage is TRBV3-1 and J usage is TRBJ1-3; possible D gene TRBD1, 5 bases. Trimming pared 4 bases from V and 0 bases from J, leaving 25 bases between. CDR1 is LGHDT and CDR2 is YNNKEL in the germline V gene (reference sequence). The CDR3 runs 20 residues. The CDR3 region has the DNA TGTGCCAGCAGCCGAATGGGGCTAGGCAGGTCCTACTTCTCTGGAAACACCATATATTTT. This translates into CASSRMGLGRSYFSGNTIYF.

The table lists this clonotype with many counts. The gene calls are TRBV6-2 or TRBV6-3 and TRBJ2-1; tentative D call: TRBD2 (5 bases). Germline CDR1 reads MNHEY; CDR2 reads SVGEGT. This CDR3 region has 18 residues. V lost 0 bases to trimming and J lost 0 bases, with 15 bases between them. CDR3 DNA: TGTGCCAGCAGTTACTCCAGAGGGCAGCGGCACTCCTACAATGAGCAGTTCTTC. Protein product: CASSYSRGQRHSYNEQFF.

This clonotype showed up just a few times. The chain carries TRBV18 and TRBJ2-1; D gene ambiguous. V lost 3 bases and J lost 0, with 12 bases in between. Germline V gene data show CDR1 as KGHSH and CDR2 as LQKENI. This CDR3 spans 16 amino acids. The CDR3 is CASSPRLRGSYNEQFF. In DNA, the CDR3 is TGTGCCAGCTCACCCAGACTCCGAGGCTCCTACAATGAGCAGTTCTTC. The variable domain in full, with the rest retrieved from reference TRBV18 and TRBJ2-1, is NAGVMQNPRHLVRRRGQEARLRCSPMKGHSHVYWYRQLPEEGLKFMVYLQKENIIDESGMPKERFSAEFPKEGPSILRIQQVVRGDSAAYFCASSPRLRGSYNEQFFGPGTRLTVL.

This clonotype came up many times. The V call is TRBV12-3 or TRBV12-4, the J call TRBJ2-7; either TRBD1 or TRBD2 may fit D (5 bases each). Between the trimmed V and J ends, which lost 3 bases and 4 bases, there was a span of 13 bases. The CDR3 totals 14 residues. Here the CDR3 reads CASSLGQDLYEQYF. The CDR3 DNA follows: TGTGCCAGCAGTTTGGGGCAGGACTTATACGAGCAGTACTTC.

The gene calls are TRBV24-1 and TRBJ2-1; D unresolved. The ends were cut back, 2 bases at V and 1 base at J, with 8 bases in the middle. Germline V gene sequence: CDR1 KGHDR, CDR2 SFDVKD. The CDR3 totals 15 residues. The CDR3 DNA reads TGTGCCACCAGTGATTCCCAGACGTCCTACAATGAGCAGTTCTTC. Its protein is CATSDSQTSYNEQFF.

This clonotype has at least ten counts. The V call is TRBV5-1, the J call TRBJ1-1; D uncertain. CDR1 SGHRS and CDR2 YFSETQ come from the germline V gene. The CDR3 sequence is 13 residues long. V was pared by 0 bases and J by 0 bases, with 3 bases between. CDR3 loop: CASSLDLNTEAFF. The CDR3 region has the DNA TGCGCCAGCAGCTTGGATTTGAACACTGAAGCTTTCTTT.

Only a few counts were recorded for this clonotype. The J gene is TRBJ2-5, the V gene TRBV7-3; 8 bases are shared with TRBD2. This CDR3 contains 15 residues. Germline CDR1 reads SGHTA; CDR2 reads FQGTGA. J lost 3 bases, V lost 2 bases, and 5 bases had no gene match. The CDR3 nucleotides are TGTGCCAGCAGCTTACGGGGGGGGCCGGAAGAGACCCAGTACTTC. It translates to CASSLRGGPEETQYF.

This clonotype was recorded only once. J is TRBJ1-5 and V is TRBV20-1; D uncertain. This CDR3 has 13 amino acids. Germline lookup yields CDR1 DFQATT and CDR2 SNEGSKA (reference sequence). Trimming pared 0 bases from V and 8 bases from J, leaving 11 bases between. In DNA, the CDR3 is TGCAGTGCTAGAGATAGATCATGGGAGCCCCAGCATTTT. Translating gives CSARDRSWEPQHF.

The chain employs TRBV7-8 and TRBJ2-7; either TRBD1 or TRBD2 may supply D (5 bases each). CDR1 SGHVS and CDR2 FQNEAQ come from the germline V gene. There are 12 residues in the CDR3. Trimming left V 8 bases short and J 5 bases short, with 13 bases between. Here the CDR3 DNA reads TGTGCCAGCCAAGGTTGGGGGAACGAGCAGTACTTC. This sequence encodes CASQGWGNEQYF.

The rearrangement joins TRBV4-1 to TRBJ1-5; D gene ambiguous. Germline lookup yields CDR1 MGHRA and CDR2 YSYEKL. V was shortened by 7 bases and J by 0 bases, with 13 bases between the two germline ends. The length of the CDR3 is 15 residues. CDR3 nucleotides: TGCGCCAGCAAACGTAGTCCAGGTAGCAATCAGCCCCAGCATTTT. Protein product: CASKRSPGSNQPQHF.

The V call is TRBV6-6, the J call TRBJ2-7, with D perhaps TRBD2 (6 bases). V was cut by 6 bases and J by 3 bases, with 12 bases left in between. The CDR3 is 13 amino acids. Germline V gene data show CDR1 as MNHNY and CDR2 as SVGAGI (reference sequence). The CDR3 loop is CASSSPRDYEQYV. The CDR3 DNA reads as TGTGCCAGCAGCTCTCCGCGGGACTACGAGCAGTACGTC.

The chain joins TRBV20-1 to TRBJ1-5; 7 nucleotides line up with TRBD1. This CDR3 contains 13 residues. The germline gives CDR1 DFQATT, CDR2 SNEGSKA (reference sequence). With 5 bases clipped from V and 4 bases from J, the junction kept 5 bases outside the gene matches. The CDR3 protein is CSARDRGNQPQHF. DNA of the CDR3: TGCAGTGCTCGGGACAGAGGGAATCAGCCCCAGCATTTT.

Only a few counts were recorded for this clonotype. V is TRBV20-1 and J is TRBJ1-6; D remains unclear. The CDR3 runs to 13 residues. The V gene's germline CDR1 is DFQATT and CDR2 SNEGSKA (reference sequence). V was clipped by 0 bases and J by 9 bases, with 9 bases between them. DNA for the CDR3: TGCAGTGCTAGAGAGGAGAACTTTTCACCCCTCCACTTT. Residues: CSAREENFSPLHF.

About this clonotype itself: Given a much more abundant clone one base away, this may be a read error. The rearrangement joins TRBV5-1 to TRBJ1-5, with 7 positions matching TRBD1. CDR1 is SGHRS and CDR2 is YFSETQ in the germline V gene. V gave up 0 bases and J gave up 2 bases; unmatched junction bases: 2. There are 15 residues in the CDR3. CDR3 DNA sequence: TGCGCCAGCAGCTTGGGCGGACAGGGCAATCAGCCCCAGCATTTT. It specifies CASSLGGQGNQPQHF.

There are a few counts of this clonotype. The V call is TRBV7-9, the J call TRBJ2-6; possibly TRBD1 for D (5 bases). Germline V gene lookup returns CDR1 SEHNR and CDR2 FQNEAQ (reference sequence). Trimming removed 8 bases from V and 1 base from J, with 15 bases in between. This CDR3 has 16 amino acids. The CDR3 DNA is TGTGCCAGCGACAGTCACATGGGGTCTGGGGCCAACGTCCTGACTTTC. As protein: CASDSHMGSGANVLTF.

In this sample, this clonotype turned up many times. The gene calls are TRBV6-5 and TRBJ1-1; 9 bases match TRBD1. Germline V gene data show CDR1 as MNHEY and CDR2 as SVGAGI. Trimming at V came to 4 bases and at J to 6 bases, leaving 6 bases not matched to a gene. The CDR3 runs 14 residues. CDR3 DNA sequence: TGTGCCAGCAGTTTACAGGGGGCGCTTGCTGAAGCTTTCTTT. It is translated as CASSLQGALAEAFF.

This sequence joins TRBV7-2 and TRBJ2-3; D possibly uses TRBD1 or TRBD2 (5 bases each). Trimming left V 8 bases short and J 2 bases short, with 11 bases between. The CDR3 totals 13 residues. Germline lookup yields CDR1 SGHTA and CDR2 FQGNSA. CDR3 in DNA: TGTGCCAGCGCTCGGGGCCACACAGATACGCAGTATTTT. It encodes CASARGHTDTQYF.

The CDR3, as DNA: TGCAGTGCTAGGTCGGCGGAGCGGGGGGTATACAATGAGCAGTTCTTC. It translates to CSARSAERGVYNEQFF. This chain joins TRBV20-1 and TRBJ2-1; TRBD2 matches at 9 bases. The CDR3 contains 16 residues. Germline-derived CDR1 and CDR2 are DFQATT and SNEGSKA (reference sequence). V lost 3 bases to trimming and J lost 4 bases; unmatched junction nucleotides: 10.

This clonotype came up many times. V gene TRBV11-2 combines with J gene TRBJ2-5; D is unresolved. V was clipped by 1 base and J by 1 base, with 7 bases between them. The CDR3 runs 14 residues. Germline CDR1 reads SGHAT; CDR2 reads FQNNGV. CDR3 in amino acids: CASSLVAPQETQYF. The DNA of the CDR3 is TGTGCCAGCAGCTTAGTCGCACCCCAAGAGACCCAGTACTTC.